Listed here is a single T cell receptor beta chain. These data belong to a study of blood T cell repertoires in COVID-19. The table came from immunoSEQ multiplex PCR; TCRdb's copy has only in-frame clones and leaves some out. The sample shows 40,000 to 65,000 clones, roughly 79% of them seen only once. This TCR derives from a human donor with active or convalescent COVID-19. The donor label of this sample is uncertain. The sample consisted of peripheral blood.

The CDR3 DNA sequence: TGTGCCAGCAGCTTCGGCATCCCGCGGGACACTGAAGCTTTCTTT. Protein: CASSFGIPRDTEAFF. This chain uses TRBV7-2 with TRBJ1-1; D not resolved. This CDR3 has 15 residues. Germline CDR1 reads SGHTA; CDR2 reads FQGNSA. The ends were cut back, 3 bases at V and 3 bases at J, with 14 bases in the middle.